The 19 T cell receptor beta chains below were found in one sample sequenced in a study of T cell changes during pregnancy in multiple sclerosis. Here immunoSEQ multiplex PCR was the method, and the copy in TCRdb shows in-frame clones only, minus some. The sample has approximately 13,000 clones, just under 95% seen once; the top ten hold around 0.28%. Material: CD4+ T cells from peripheral blood mononuclear cells, obtained before pregnancy. Receptors were obtained from a female donor with multiple sclerosis, enrolled in a pregnancy study.

This chain uses TRBV14 with TRBJ2-7; D remains unclear. The germline V and J ends were trimmed by 3 bases and 2 bases, with 2 bases remaining between them. This CDR3 comprises 11 residues. Germline lookup yields CDR1 SGHDN and CDR2 FVKESK. CDR3 sequence reads: CASSHTYEQYF. CDR3 nucleotides: TGTGCCAGCAGCCATACCTACGAGCAGTACTTC.

CDR3 coding DNA: TGCGCCAGCAGCCAAGAACCTGTGCTCCGGGGGACTGAAGCTTTCTTT. Translation: CASSQEPVLRGTEAFF. The rearrangement links TRBV4-1 to TRBJ1-1, with D maybe TRBD1 (5 bases). The V end lost 0 bases, the J end lost 5 bases, and 16 bases lay between the germline ends. The germline V gene encodes CDR1 MGHRA and CDR2 YSYEKL. CDR3 length: 16 amino acids.

The gene calls are TRBV5-1 and TRBJ2-7; D perhaps matches TRBD1 (6 bases). Trimming pared 4 bases from V and 5 bases from J, leaving 7 bases between. Germline CDR1 and CDR2: SGHRS and YFSETQ. This CDR3 has 11 amino acids. For the CDR3, the DNA is TGCGCCAGCAGCACAGGGAACGAGCAGTACTTC. Translation gives CASSTGNEQYF.

This chain joins TRBV19 and TRBJ1-2, with 8 bases identical to TRBD1. V was clipped by 6 bases and J by 4 bases; unmatched bases: 10. This CDR3 is 15 amino acids long. Germline V gene data show CDR1 as LNHDA and CDR2 as SQIVND (reference sequence). The CDR3 nucleotides are TGTGCCAGTAGCTGGGCAGGGGGCGGGAGCTATGGCTACACCTTC. It codes for CASSWAGGGSYGYTF.

The rearrangement joins TRBV5-1 to TRBJ1-2, with 11 bases fitting TRBD1. CDR3 length: 12 residues. Germline values: CDR1 SGHRS, CDR2 YFSETQ. V shed 0 bases, J shed 14 bases, and the junction held 3 bases outside the gene matches. The CDR3 spells CASSLEGQGGTF. The DNA of the CDR3 is TGCGCCAGCAGCTTGGAGGGACAGGGGGGGACCTTC.

The chain couples TRBV2 to TRBJ2-1; tentative D call: TRBD2 (7 bases). Trimming stripped 3 bases from V and 7 bases from J, with 22 bases between. The CDR3 is 17 amino acids. Germline CDR1 is SNHLY and CDR2 is FYNNEI. DNA for the CDR3: TGTGCCAGCAGTGAGGAGATAGACGGGGGGCCTCCGAATGAGCAGTTCTTC. Protein product: CASSEEIDGGPPNEQFF.

The J gene is TRBJ1-2, the V gene TRBV5-1; 12 nucleotides align to TRBD1. Germline lookup yields CDR1 SGHRS and CDR2 YFSETQ. V shed 4 bases, J shed 5 bases, and the junction held 15 bases outside the gene matches. This CDR3 comprises 18 residues. The CDR3, as DNA: TGCGCCAGCAGCCCCAACACCGGGACAGGGGGCAGTAGGTATGGCTACACCTTC. Translation gives CASSPNTGTGGSRYGYTF.

This chain uses TRBV5-1 with TRBJ2-2, with D tentatively TRBD1 (6 bases). Germline V gene data show CDR1 as SGHRS and CDR2 as YFSETQ. Trimming left V 0 bases short and J 5 bases short, with 11 bases between. The CDR3 loop spans 15 amino acids. CDR3 DNA: TGCGCCAGCAGCTTGGCCGTAGGGGGTACCGGGGAGCTGTTTTTT. It codes for CASSLAVGGTGELFF.

CDR3: CASSLSLAGGPREQFF. For the CDR3, the DNA is TGTGCCAGCAGCCTATCACTAGCGGGGGGGCCCAGGGAGCAGTTCTTC. V usage is TRBV7-2 and J usage is TRBJ2-1; 13 nucleotides line up with TRBD2. V gave up 5 bases and J gave up 10 bases; unmatched junction bases: 11. Germline V lookup: CDR1 SGHTA, CDR2 FQGNSA. This CDR3 is 16 amino acids long.

This sequence joins TRBV5-1 and TRBJ2-3; unclear D gene. CDR1 SGHRS and CDR2 YFSETQ come from the germline V gene. With 4 bases removed from V and 4 bases from J, the gap between germline ends came to 25 bases. CDR3 length equals 18 residues. CDR3 bases: TGCGCCAGCAGCGGCTCCGACTTCCCTGAGCTTGTCGCAGATACGCAGTATTTT. Translating gives CASSGSDFPELVADTQYF.

The chain employs TRBV10-3 and TRBJ1-1; D not resolved. Germline assignment: CDR1 ENHRY and CDR2 SYGVKD. The CDR3 runs 15 residues. V lost 7 bases and J lost 1, with 16 bases in between. The CDR3 bases are TGTGCCATCAAGCAATCGGTAGGAGAGAACACTGAAGCTTTCTTT. This sequence encodes CAIKQSVGENTEAFF.

The chain couples TRBV6-1 to TRBJ2-1; 9 bases are shared with TRBD1. Germline V CDR1 and CDR2: MNHNS, SASEGT. CDR3 size: 14 residues. Trimming took 4 bases from V and 12 from J; bases not matched to a gene: 10. The CDR3 loop is CASSAGQGRLGQFF. CDR3 nucleotide sequence: TGTGCCAGCAGTGCGGGACAGGGCCGTTTAGGGCAGTTCTTC.

CDR3 sequence (DNA): TGCGCCAGCAGCCGCGGGGGGGCCGCCAATGAGCAGTTCTTC. This codes for CASSRGGAANEQFF. The chain carries TRBV5-1 and TRBJ2-1; TRBD2 matches 9 bases. Per the germline V gene, CDR1 is SGHRS and CDR2 is YFSETQ. The CDR3 spans 14 residues. V lost 4 bases and J lost 6; bases outside the gene matches: 5.

The chain has TRBV29-1 and TRBJ2-4, with TRBD2 matching over 8 bases. Germline values: CDR1 SQVTM, CDR2 ANQGSEA. CDR3 length: 15 residues. With 6 bases clipped from V and 1 base from J, the junction kept 8 bases outside the gene matches. Here the CDR3 reads CSVGGGYGAKNIQYF. The CDR3 DNA reads TGCAGCGTCGGCGGGGGGTATGGGGCCAAAAACATTCAGTACTTC.

The CDR3 DNA follows: TGTGCCAGCAGCCAAGATCGGGGGGCCTTTGAAAAACTGTTTTTT. It specifies CASSQDRGAFEKLFF. The chain couples TRBV4-2 to TRBJ1-4, with D perhaps matching TRBD1 (6 bases). Germline V gives CDR1 LGHNA, CDR2 YNFKEQ. The V end lost 0 bases, the J end lost 7 bases, and 12 bases lay between the germline ends. The CDR3 has 15 amino acids.

J is TRBJ2-1 and V is TRBV13; D is ambiguous. The CDR3 runs 11 residues. Germline values: CDR1 PRHDT, CDR2 FYEKMQ (reference sequence). V gave up 7 bases and J gave up 3 bases, with 4 bases separating them. The CDR3 region is CASTGYNEQFF. For the CDR3, the DNA is TGTGCCAGCACGGGCTACAATGAGCAGTTCTTC.

The chain employs TRBV29-1 and TRBJ2-3; 7 bases align to TRBD2. This CDR3 region has 14 residues. Germline V gene lookup returns CDR1 SQVTM and CDR2 ANQGSEA. With V trimmed by 7 bases and J by 2 bases, 9 bases remained unmatched. For the CDR3, the DNA is TGCAGCGCCATGAGCGGGGTTGCCACAGATACGCAGTATTTT. Its translation is CSAMSGVATDTQYF.

The chain is built from TRBV7-2 and TRBJ2-7; D gene unclear. Trimming pared 4 bases from V and 6 bases from J, leaving 16 bases between. This CDR3 spans 14 amino acids. Germline V gene lookup returns CDR1 SGHTA and CDR2 FQGNSA. The CDR3 DNA reads as TGTGCCAGCAGCTCGTATGGGCAGTCCGCCGAGCAGTACTTC. Protein sequence: CASSSYGQSAEQYF.

The sample holds one count of this clone. The chain joins TRBV9 to TRBJ1-6, with D perhaps TRBD1 (5 bases). The CDR3 covers 13 residues. V dropped 2 bases and J dropped 8 bases, with 8 bases sitting between them. The germline gives CDR1 SGDLS, CDR2 YYNGEE. DNA of the CDR3: TGTGCCAGCAGCGTCGACAGAGATTCACCCCTCCACTTT. Translated, it gives CASSVDRDSPLHF.